These T cell receptor beta chains were read from a single sample in a study of cytomegalovirus exposure and HLA in healthy donors. Clones were sequenced by immunoSEQ multiplex PCR, and TCRdb holds only the in-frame ones, with some missing. The data contain roughly 60,000 clones, about 70% of them singletons. Source material: PBMCs. Receptors were obtained from a woman aged 60-70 years in good health and CMV-seropositive. The CDR3 runs from the conserved cysteine through the conserved F or W. The order of the fields is V gene, CDR3 protein.

v_call: TRBV7-9
cdr3_aa: CASSLGRQGLGAEAFF

v_call: TRBV29-1
cdr3_aa: CSVQGADEKLFF

v_call: TRBV2
cdr3_aa: CASSESNRLNYGYTF

v_call: TRBV27
cdr3_aa: CASSLTGTGGTEAFF

v_call: TRBV25-1
cdr3_aa: CASSPADRGYEQYF

v_call: TRBV18
cdr3_aa: CASKRQMNTEAFF

v_call: TRBV19
cdr3_aa: CASSPWAQGRYEQYF

v_call: TRBV19
cdr3_aa: CASSIAFVAGIPTYSNQPQHF

v_call: TRBV5-1
cdr3_aa: CASSLTVNAYEQYF

v_call: TRBV11-3
cdr3_aa: CASSSASGTGEETQYF

v_call: TRBV13
cdr3_aa: CASSSKDSDLQGYTF

v_call: TRBV11-2
cdr3_aa: CASSPLLSSGGTDTQYF

v_call: TRBV7-3
cdr3_aa: CASSPQRSGELFF

v_call: TRBV5-1
cdr3_aa: CASSSGTGGYEQYF

v_call: TRBV7-3
cdr3_aa: CASSLTGTGGGGYTF

v_call: TRBV4-2
cdr3_aa: CASSPRQGAEETQYF

v_call: TRBV11-3
cdr3_aa: CASSPGQGYGYTF

v_call: TRBV28
cdr3_aa: CASSDRVSNEKLFF

v_call: TRBV18
cdr3_aa: CASSPPGAPVVNIQYF

v_call: TRBV5-5
cdr3_aa: CASSYATVPSSYEQYF

v_call: TRBV9
cdr3_aa: CASSELQGPNYGYTF

v_call: TRBV18
cdr3_aa: CASSPPGQTNEKLFF

v_call: TRBV19
cdr3_aa: CASSITGNADTQYF

v_call: TRBV6-6
cdr3_aa: CASSYGAGEIGEQFF